This T cell receptor beta chain was retrieved from a study of shared clonotypes between healthy human individuals. Study-wide background: Aged 18 to 49, the donors were a couple of women and three men.

This CDR3 has 12 amino acids. Germline V gene data show CDR1 as SQVTM and CDR2 as ANQGSEA. Subsets obtained from CD4+ cells comprised CD45RA+ naive and CD45RA-negative memory cells. The authors distributed each subset's genomic DNA evenly over several immunoSEQ plates. Some clones are missing from TCRdb's copy, which holds only in-frame ones; the method was immunoSEQ multiplex PCR. The sample lists millions of clones, around 94% occurring once. The chain has TRBV29-1 and TRBJ2-5, with a weak D call TRBD2 (5 bases). The J call may be wrong; the DNA end is better matched by TRBJ2-7. This clonotype was obtained from a man aged 18 to 35 in good health. Sequences were obtained from naive CD4+ T cells sorted from blood. As for subset: CD45RA+ positively selected. The CDR3 region has the DNA TGCAGCGTCCTGGACGGGATGGACGAGCAGTACTTC. Amino acid sequence: CSVLDGMDEQYF.